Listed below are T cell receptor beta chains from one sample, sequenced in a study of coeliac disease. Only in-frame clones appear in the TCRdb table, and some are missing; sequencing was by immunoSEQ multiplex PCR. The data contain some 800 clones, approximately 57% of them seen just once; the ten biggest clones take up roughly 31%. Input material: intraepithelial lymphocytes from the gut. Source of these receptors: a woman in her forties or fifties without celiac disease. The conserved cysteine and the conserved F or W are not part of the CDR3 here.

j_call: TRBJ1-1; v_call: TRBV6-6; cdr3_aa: ASTTTGEMNTEAF
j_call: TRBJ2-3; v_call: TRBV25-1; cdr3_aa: ASSEYSRGTQY
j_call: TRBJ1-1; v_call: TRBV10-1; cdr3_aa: ASRLAKNTEAF
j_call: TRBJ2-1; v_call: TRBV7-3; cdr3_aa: ASSLTIWAGENNEQF
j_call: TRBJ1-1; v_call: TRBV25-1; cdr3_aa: ASRRTGDTEAF
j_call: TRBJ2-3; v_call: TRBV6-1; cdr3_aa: ASSEVQGAYPTDTQY
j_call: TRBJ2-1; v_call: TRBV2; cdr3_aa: ASSDYHKGQGRF
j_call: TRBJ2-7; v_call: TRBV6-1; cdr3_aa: ATLYLTGSYEQY
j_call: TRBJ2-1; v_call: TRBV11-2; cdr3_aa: ASSLVNRADYNEQF
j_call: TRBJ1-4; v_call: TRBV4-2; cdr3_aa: ASSRVASRRGQLNEKLF
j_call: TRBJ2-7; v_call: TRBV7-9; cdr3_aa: ASSLDVTRDRGSYEQY
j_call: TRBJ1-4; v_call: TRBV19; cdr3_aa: ASSMTASNEKLF
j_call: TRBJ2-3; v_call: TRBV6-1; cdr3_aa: ASQDRDTQY
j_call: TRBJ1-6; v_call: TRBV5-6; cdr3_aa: ASSFEVNSPLH
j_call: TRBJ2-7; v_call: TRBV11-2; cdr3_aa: ASSLIDRVDEQY
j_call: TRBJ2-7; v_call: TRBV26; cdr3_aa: ASSLDSWEQY
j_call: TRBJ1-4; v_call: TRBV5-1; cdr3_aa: ASSLGQGLEKLF
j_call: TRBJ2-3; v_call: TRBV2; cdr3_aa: ASSGRGTPGGTLDTQY
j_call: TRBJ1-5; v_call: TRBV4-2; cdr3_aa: ASSQVAGARISNQPQH
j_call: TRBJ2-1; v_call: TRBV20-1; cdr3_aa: SANRGNEQF
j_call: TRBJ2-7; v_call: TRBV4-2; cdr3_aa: ASSEDPGSSYEQY
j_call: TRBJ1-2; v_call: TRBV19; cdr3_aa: ASSDRGDGYT
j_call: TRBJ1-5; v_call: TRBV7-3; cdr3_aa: ASSSIPTNSNQPQH
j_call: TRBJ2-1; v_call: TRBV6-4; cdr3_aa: ASSETSGGFHEQF
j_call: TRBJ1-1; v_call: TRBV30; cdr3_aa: AWSFTGGTEAF
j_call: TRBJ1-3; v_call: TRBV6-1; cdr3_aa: ASSSQGARGNTIY
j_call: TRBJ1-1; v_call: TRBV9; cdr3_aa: ASSVDTQARSTEAF
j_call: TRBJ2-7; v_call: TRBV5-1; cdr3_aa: ASSLRPPYDREPYEQY
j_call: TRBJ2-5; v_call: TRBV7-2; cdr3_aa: ASSLVLGQGQTQY
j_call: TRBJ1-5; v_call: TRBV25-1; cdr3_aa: ASSEYPPREAQH
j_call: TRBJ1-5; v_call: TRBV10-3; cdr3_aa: AISEPGNNQPQH
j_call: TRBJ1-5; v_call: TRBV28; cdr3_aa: ASSLGGASSIKPQH
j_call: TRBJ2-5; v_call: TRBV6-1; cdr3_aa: AGGTLAEFQETQY
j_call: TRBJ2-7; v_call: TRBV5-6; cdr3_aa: ASSVGQGSYEQY
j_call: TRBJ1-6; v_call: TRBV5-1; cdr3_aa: ASSLQGINSPLH
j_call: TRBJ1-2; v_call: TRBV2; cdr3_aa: ASGARDYGYT
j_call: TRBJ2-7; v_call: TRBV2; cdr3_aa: ASSDIHEQY